This note documents a single T cell receptor beta chain sequence. RNA transcripts gave rise to amplified TCR beta CDR3 regions. The study used the HTBI primer set for a first-round RT-PCR of the TCR CDR3. One entry per CDR3 protein, called by TCRdb with MiXCR from the multiplex PCR reads. In the table there are about 250,000 distinct CDR3 sequences, approximately 23% of which are singletons. This record comes from a study of T cells in Graves' hyperthyroidism and ophthalmopathy. Study context: At the time of initial diagnosis and before any treatment, peripheral blood was collected.

The CDR3 totals 15 residues. Trimming left V 2 bases short and J 6 bases short, with 17 bases between. Germline CDR1 SGHTA, CDR2 FQGNSA. The sequenced sample consisted of blood. The receptor comes from a middle-aged woman with Graves' ophthalmopathy. The chain links TRBV7-2 to TRBJ2-7; a weak D match, TRBD1 (6 bases). The CDR3 reads CASSLISGRGGEQYF. DNA of the CDR3: TGTGCCAGCAGCTTAATAAGCGGCAGGGGCGGCGAGCAGTACTTC.